This T cell receptor beta chain was captured in a study of CD8 T cells in Susac syndrome. Sequencing of TCR beta covered CD8+ and CD4+ T cells obtained from blood. Concerning this clonotype itself: Antigen unknown.

Random hexamers were used to reverse transcribe roughly 0.5 to 1 ug of RNA. Amplification of the TCR beta CDR3 was carried out by immunoSEQ multiplex PCR, which spanned a total of 54 Vbeta and 13 Jbeta segments. TCRdb itself ran the immunoSEQ multiplex PCR reads through MiXCR, one entry per CDR3 protein. The sample holds approximately 160,000 distinct CDR3 sequences, roughly nine tenths seen once. Germline CDR1 and CDR2: SGDLS and YYNGEE. This CDR3 is 15 amino acids long. J lost 7 bases, V lost 0 bases, and 9 bases had no gene match. Study-wide results and caveats: It was acknowledged in the study that the number of individuals who were included in its TCR sequencing and HLA analysis was relatively small.

The material sequenced was CD4+ T cells from PBMCs. This TCR was recovered from a human donor in good health. V and J are TRBV9 and TRBJ1-2; 7 nucleotides line up with TRBD1. The CDR3 sequence is CASSVGGQAGGGYTF. CDR3 DNA: TGTGCCAGCAGCGTAGGAGGGCAGGCAGGGGGTGGCTACACCTTC.